The T cell receptor (beta chain) under discussion was sequenced for a study of control samples from healthy donors and cancer patients. Per germline, CDR1 SEHNR and CDR2 FQNEAQ (reference sequence). V lost 0 bases and J lost 8; bases outside the gene matches: 9. The CDR3 is made up of 15 amino acids. Clones were read by immunoSEQ multiplex PCR, and TCRdb kept only the in-frame ones, dropping some. The repertoire consists of about 61,000 clones, with 90% occurring once and the leading ten covering around 5.4%. The source material was PBMCs. This TCR was recovered from a man aged 60 to 69 with colorectal cancer. The chain joins TRBV7-9 to TRBJ1-2; TRBD1 aligns across 7 bases. The CDR3 sequence: CASSLAGDSSMGYTF. DNA for the CDR3: TGTGCCAGCAGCTTAGCGGGGGACAGTTCTATGGGCTACACCTTC. The full variable domain, completed using reference TRBV7-9 and TRBJ1-2, is DTGVSQNPRHKITKRGQNVTFRCDPISEHNRLYWYRQTLGQGPEFLTYFQNEAQLEKSRLLSDRFSAERPKGSFSTLEIQRTEQGDSAMYLCASSLAGDSSMGYTFGSGTRLTVV.